These T cell receptor beta chains were read from a single sample in a study of blood T cells in healthy people across ages. TCRdb itself ran the 5' RACE reads through MiXCR, one entry per CDR3 protein. This table holds about 630,000 distinct CDR3 sequences, approximately 21% found once. Material: blood. Receptor source: a man between 70 and 80 years old in good health. CDR3s include the opening cysteine and the closing phenylalanine or tryptophan. Fields, in order: V gene, clone size, D gene, J gene, CDR3 protein, CDR3 DNA. A D gene is named only where the DNA matches it firmly. Clone size, where shown, is once, few, many, or a class for clones that have expanded.

TRBV5-1,few,TRBD1,TRBJ2-5,CASSLGRTQGANQETQYF,TGCGCCAGCAGCTTGGGCCGTACCCAGGGGGCTAACCAAGAGACCCAGTACTTC
TRBV12-3/TRBV12-4,.,.,TRBJ1-1,CASEPGLLRTEAFF,TGTGCCAGTGAGCCGGGACTTCTAAGGACTGAAGCTTTCTTT
TRBV5-1,.,.,TRBJ2-1,CASSPRQAGNNEQFF,TGCGCCAGCTCGCCCCGACAGGCAGGGAACAATGAGCAGTTCTTC
TRBV20-1,few,.,TRBJ2-5,CSARDDGSAQTQYF,TGCAGTGCTAGAGATGACGGTAGTGCGCAGACCCAGTACTTC
TRBV29-1,many,.,TRBJ2-3,CSETTSTDTQYF,TGCAGCGAAACGACTAGCACAGATACGCAGTATTTT
TRBV27,.,.,TRBJ1-3,CASPSAAFGNTIYF,TGTGCCAGCCCGAGCGCGGCTTTCGGAAACACCATATATTTT
TRBV4-3,few,.,TRBJ1-1,CASSQGLGPNTEAFF,TGCGCCAGCAGCCAAGGCCTGGGACCGAACACTGAAGCTTTCTTT
TRBV20-1,.,.,TRBJ1-4,CSARRGNDEKLFF,TGCAGTGCTAGGAGGGGCAACGACGAAAAACTGTTTTTT
TRBV28,.,.,TRBJ2-7,CASSLSAGGGFYEQYF,TGTGCCAGCAGTTTATCCGCCGGGGGCGGGTTCTACGAGCAGTACTTC
TRBV10-1,.,TRBD2,TRBJ2-2,CASSDQSSGVTGELFF,TGCGCCAGCAGTGACCAGTCTAGCGGAGTCACCGGGGAGCTGTTTTTT
TRBV27,few,.,TRBJ1-1,CASSFKGNTEAFF,TGTGCCAGCAGTTTTAAAGGAAACACTGAAGCTTTCTTT
TRBV27,.,TRBD2,TRBJ2-1,CASSPTSGTSGNNEQFF,TGTGCCAGCAGTCCGACCTCCGGGACTAGCGGGAACAATGAGCAGTTCTTC
TRBV21-1,few,.,TRBJ2-7,CARGTSRSSYEQYF,TGTGCCCGCGGGACTAGCAGGAGCTCCTACGAGCAGTACTTC
TRBV5-1,.,TRBD1,TRBJ2-4,CASRQTGDKNIQYF,TGCGCCAGCAGACAGACAGGGGATAAAAACATTCAGTACTTC
TRBV5-1,few,.,TRBJ2-7,CASSLGGNVYEQYF,TGCGCCAGCAGCTTGGGAGGGAACGTCTACGAGCAGTACTTC
TRBV28,few,.,TRBJ1-1,CASSSPRGVSEAFF,TGTGCCAGCAGTTCCCCGCGGGGAGTCTCTGAAGCTTTCTTT
TRBV7-9,few,.,TRBJ2-5,CASSPLGFKETQYF,TGTGCCAGCAGCCCCCTAGGGTTTAAAGAGACCCAGTACTTC
TRBV11-2,few,TRBD2,TRBJ2-7,CASSLGAGGSYEQYF,TGTGCCAGCAGCTTAGGAGCGGGAGGGTCCTACGAGCAGTACTTC
TRBV6-6,.,TRBD2,TRBJ2-4,CASSSREARGNIQYF,TGTGCCAGCAGTTCTCGGGAGGCGAGGGGAAACATTCAGTACTTC
TRBV6-2/TRBV6-3,.,TRBD1,TRBJ2-3,CASSYGTVGDTQYF,TGTGCCAGCAGTTACGGGACAGTGGGAGATACGCAGTATTTT
TRBV2,.,.,TRBJ1-4,CASSKLDGLEKLFF,TGTGCCAGCAGTAAACTGGACGGCCTTGAAAAACTGTTTTTT
TRBV5-5,.,.,TRBJ1-2,CASSLALGPYYGYTF,TGTGCCAGCAGCTTGGCTTTGGGGCCCTACTATGGCTACACCTTC
TRBV11-2,.,.,TRBJ2-7,CASSLDVSKSDTYEQYF,TGTGCCAGCAGCTTAGACGTCAGTAAGTCGGATACCTACGAGCAGTACTTC
TRBV29-1,.,.,TRBJ2-5,CSVWGLEAGSQETQYF,TGCAGCGTTTGGGGTTTGGAGGCAGGTTCACAAGAGACCCAGTACTTC
TRBV5-5,many,.,TRBJ2-2,CASSLGVGGELFF,TGTGCCAGCAGCTTGGGAGTCGGCGGGGAGCTGTTTTTT